One and the same sample provided the 20 T cell receptor beta chains below, sequenced in a study of blood T cell repertoires in COVID-19. TCRdb keeps only in-frame clones here, not all; method: immunoSEQ multiplex PCR. The sample consists of just under 60,000 clones, almost 90% of them appearing once. Sequenced material: peripheral blood. Receptors originate from a man in his fifties or sixties with acute or convalescent COVID-19.

This rearrangement joins TRBV19 to TRBJ2-2, with a possible D match to TRBD1 (8 bases). Trimming removed 7 bases from V and 2 bases from J, with 20 bases in between. CDR1 is LNHDA, CDR2 SQIVND, per germline (reference sequence). The CDR3 has 17 amino acids. The CDR3, as DNA: TGTGCCAGTACCCAGGGGGCGGCTAGCGGTAACACCGGGGAGCTGTTTTTT. Translation gives CASTQGAASGNTGELFF. The full variable domain, its missing parts supplied by reference TRBV19 and TRBJ2-2, is DGGITQSPKYLFRKEGQNVTLSCEQNLNHDAMYWYRQDPGQGLRLIYYSQIVNDFQKGDIAEGYSVSREKKESFPLTVTSAQKNPTAFYLCASTQGAASGNTGELFFGEGSRLTVL.

V gene TRBV7-2 combines with J gene TRBJ2-5; TRBD2 agrees at 15 bases. There are 16 residues in the CDR3. V gave up 5 bases and J gave up 2 bases; unmatched junction bases: 3. Germline CDR1 reads SGHTA; CDR2 reads FQGNSA. The CDR3 coding sequence is TGTGCCAGCAGCCTCGGACTAGCGGGAGGGCAAGAGACCCAGTACTTC. This translates into CASSLGLAGGQETQYF. The full variable domain, with the rest looked up from reference TRBV7-2 and TRBJ2-5, is GAGVSQSPSNKVTEKGKDVELRCDPISGHTALYWYRQSLGQGLEFLIYFQGNSAPDKSGLPSDRFSAERTGGSVSTLTIQRTQQEDSAVYLCASSLGLAGGQETQYFGPGTRLLVL.

V and J are TRBV7-9 and TRBJ2-7; the D gene is possibly TRBD2 (5 bases). This CDR3 has 14 amino acids. With 1 base removed from V and 5 bases from J, the gap between germline ends came to 12 bases. Germline V gives CDR1 SEHNR, CDR2 FQNEAQ (reference sequence). The CDR3 here is CASSLGGVSDEQYF. The CDR3 nucleotides read TGTGCCAGCAGCTTAGGGGGAGTCAGTGACGAGCAGTACTTC.

The J gene is TRBJ2-4, the V gene TRBV2, with D possibly TRBD1 on 5 matching bases. Trimming left V 5 bases short and J 1 base short, with 6 bases between. The CDR3 contains 13 residues. Germline loops: CDR1 SNHLY, CDR2 FYNNEI. CDR3 region: CASSPGAKNIQYF. DNA for the CDR3: TGTGCCAGCAGTCCAGGGGCCAAAAACATTCAGTACTTC.

This chain uses TRBV9 with TRBJ1-2; D ambiguous. This CDR3 region has 13 residues. Per germline, CDR1 SGDLS and CDR2 YYNGEE. V lost 7 bases and J 0 bases, leaving 10 bases between the germline ends. The CDR3 sequence: CASAVGPNYGYTF. The CDR3, as DNA: TGTGCCAGCGCGGTCGGCCCTAACTATGGCTACACCTTC.

This sequence joins TRBV30 and TRBJ2-7, with a weak D call TRBD1 (6 bases). CDR1 is GTSNPN, CDR2 SVGIG, per germline (reference sequence). The CDR3 runs 12 residues. V lost 4 bases to trimming and J lost 4 bases, with 11 bases between them. The CDR3 protein is CAWKGGGYEQYF. CDR3 sequence (DNA): TGTGCCTGGAAAGGGGGTGGGTACGAGCAGTACTTC.

J is TRBJ1-1 and V is TRBV5-6, with 8 bases aligning to TRBD1. Trimming removed 0 bases from V and 6 bases from J; junction bases left unmatched: 4. The germline V gene has CDR1 SGHDT and CDR2 YYEEEE. This CDR3 spans 14 amino acids. The DNA of the CDR3 is TGTGCCAGCAGCTTGGTGCAGGGGGCCGCTGAAGCTTTCTTT. This encodes CASSLVQGAAEAFF.

The V call is TRBV15, the J call TRBJ2-3, with D perhaps TRBD1 (6 bases). V was trimmed by 5 bases and J by 0 bases, leaving 9 bases between them. This CDR3 has 14 residues. The germline gives CDR1 LNHNV, CDR2 YYDKDF (reference sequence). The CDR3 DNA reads as TGTGCCACCAGCCTTGGACAGAGCACAGATACGCAGTATTTT. The encoded protein is CATSLGQSTDTQYF.

The chain uses TRBV6-1 and TRBJ2-7, with D tentatively TRBD2 (5 bases). The ends were cut back, 1 base at V and 6 bases at J, with 13 bases in the middle. From germline, CDR1 is MNHNS and CDR2 SASEGT. The CDR3 is 14 residues long. The CDR3, as DNA: TGTGCCAGCAGTGAAGGACTACCGATGGTCGAGCAGTACTTC. Amino acid sequence: CASSEGLPMVEQYF.

The chain links TRBV7-8 to TRBJ2-7; D gene uncertain. Trimming took 3 bases from V and 3 from J, leaving 9 bases between them. Germline CDR1 SGHVS, CDR2 FQNEAQ. The CDR3 is 13 amino acids. CDR3 region: CASSFSTGYEQYF. In DNA form, the CDR3 reads TGTGCCAGCAGCTTTAGTACTGGCTACGAGCAGTACTTC.

The chain combines TRBV15 with TRBJ1-6; D perhaps matches TRBD1 (5 bases). In germline, CDR1 is LNHNV, CDR2 YYDKDF (reference sequence). The V and J ends lost 1 base and 4 bases respectively, with 8 bases between them. This CDR3 is built from 15 residues. This chain's CDR3 is CATSRVGGYNSPLHF. CDR3 coding DNA: TGTGCCACCAGCAGAGTGGGGGGTTATAATTCACCCCTCCACTTT. The variable domain in full, completed from reference TRBV15 and TRBJ1-6, reads DAMVIQNPRYQVTQFGKPVTLSCSQTLNHNVMYWYQQKSSQAPKLLFHYYDKDFNNEADTPDNFQSRRPNTSFCFLDIRSPGLGDTAMYLCATSRVGGYNSPLHFGNGTRLTVT.

V gene TRBV12-3 or TRBV12-4 combines with J gene TRBJ1-2; D is ambiguous. This CDR3 spans 12 amino acids. V was trimmed by 5 bases and J by 3 bases, leaving 7 bases between them. As DNA, the CDR3 is TGTGCCAGCAGTGGAGACGACTATGGCTACACCTTC. Protein sequence: CASSGDDYGYTF.

CDR3 sequence reads: CASSQDKILNYGYTF. CDR3 DNA sequence: TGCGCCAGCAGCCAGGACAAGATCCTTAACTATGGCTACACCTTC. This chain joins TRBV5-1 and TRBJ1-2; D might be TRBD1 (5 bases). The CDR3 spans 15 residues. V was pared by 4 bases and J by 1 base, with 14 bases between. The germline V gene has CDR1 SGHRS and CDR2 YFSETQ.

V gene TRBV30 combines with J gene TRBJ1-5, with 7 bases that match TRBD1. V was pared by 5 bases and J by 1 base, with 11 bases of the junction left unmatched. The germline CDR1 and CDR2 sequences are GTSNPN and SVGIG (reference sequence). The CDR3 is made up of 16 amino acids. The CDR3 DNA follows: TGTGCCTGGGCGCGGGGAAGGGGACAGAGCAATCAGCCCCAGCATTTT. Translation: CAWARGRGQSNQPQHF.

This clone has just one count. V gene TRBV6-5 combines with J gene TRBJ1-3; D is unresolved. V was trimmed by 5 bases and J by 0 bases, leaving 11 bases between them. The CDR3 has 15 amino acids. Looked up from germline, CDR1 is MNHEY and CDR2 is SVGAGI. The CDR3: CASSRLTFSGNTIYF. The CDR3 DNA follows: TGTGCCAGCAGTCGCCTGACATTCTCTGGAAACACCATATATTTT.

This clone was recorded only once. This chain's CDR3 is CASSSSGAGNTIYF. The CDR3 DNA sequence: TGTGCCAGCAGCTCCTCAGGGGCTGGAAACACCATATATTTT. V gene TRBV9 combines with J gene TRBJ1-3; maybe TRBD1 (6 bases). Trimming stripped 4 bases from V and 2 bases from J, with 10 bases between. In germline, CDR1 is SGDLS, CDR2 YYNGEE. The CDR3 length is 14 residues.

This rearrangement joins TRBV7-3 to TRBJ2-1; a possible D gene is TRBD2 (6 bases). The CDR3 covers 15 residues. Trimming pared 0 bases from V and 4 bases from J, leaving 10 bases between. The germline CDR1 and CDR2 sequences are SGHTA and FQGTGA. CDR3 coding DNA: TGTGCCAGCAGCTTAACCCGGGACTTATACAATGAGCAGTTCTTC. This sequence encodes CASSLTRDLYNEQFF.

The chain is built from TRBV3-1 (or the pseudogene TRBV3-2) and TRBJ2-7; 7 bases fit TRBD2. The germline CDR1 and CDR2 sequences are LGHDT and YNNKEL (reference sequence). J gave up 2 bases and V 0 bases, and 4 bases lay outside the gene matches. The CDR3 has 15 amino acids. The CDR3 sequence: CASSQEPAGAYEQYF. Written as DNA, the CDR3 is TGTGCCAGCAGCCAAGAACCGGCGGGGGCCTACGAGCAGTACTTC.

This clone has just one count. The J gene is TRBJ2-7, the V gene TRBV19; 7 positions agree with TRBD2. Germline V CDR1 and CDR2: LNHDA, SQIVND (reference sequence). This CDR3 comprises 14 residues. The V segment lost 6 bases and the J segment 3 bases; nucleotides outside the gene matches: 8. CDR3 nucleotides: TGTGCCAGTAGCGTTACCGGGACTAACTACGAGCAGTACTTC. This codes for CASSVTGTNYEQYF.

The rearrangement links TRBV6-1 to TRBJ2-7; D call uncertain. Germline CDR1 and CDR2: MNHNS and SASEGT. The CDR3 consists of 12 residues. Trimming pared 0 bases from V and 3 bases from J, leaving 3 bases between. CDR3 nucleotide sequence: TGTGCCAGCAGTGAAGCGCGCTACGAGCAGTACTTC. It yields the protein CASSEARYEQYF.